One sample yielded the 27 T cell receptor beta chains listed below, sequenced in a study of tumor and adjacent non-tumor tissue in lung cancer. RNA was extracted from bulk tissue without any cell sorting. A modified ARM-PCR protocol with three rounds of nested PCR amplified TCRbeta. TCRdb re-called the multiplex PCR reads with MiXCR, one entry per CDR3 protein. The sample has around 210,000 distinct CDR3 sequences; 71% are singletons. The material sequenced was lung tumor tissue. The source of these receptors is a man aged 55-75 years with non-small cell lung cancer.

V is TRBV24-1 and J is TRBJ2-6; 8 nucleotides match TRBD2. The trim removed 9 bases at V and 0 bases at J, leaving 9 bases unmatched. The germline CDR1 and CDR2 sequences are KGHDR and SFDVKD. CDR3 size: 17 residues. CDR3 DNA: TGTGCCACCGGAGCGGGGGACGCACACTCTGGGGCCAACGTCCTGACTTTC. As protein: CATGAGDAHSGANVLTF.

Worth noting for this clonotype: A single base separates this from a much larger clone, so it may be a read error. The gene calls are TRBV6-5 and TRBJ1-3; 8 positions agree with TRBD1. Germline CDR1 is MNHEY and CDR2 is SVGAGI. The V gene end was trimmed by 10 bases and the J gene end by 3 bases; junction bases not matched to a gene: 8. This CDR3 spans 14 amino acids. CDR3 DNA: TGTGCCACCCTGGACAGGGAATTTGGAAACACCATATATTTT. This translates into CATLDREFGNTIYF.

The rearrangement links TRBV11-2 to TRBJ2-3, with TRBD2 matching 8 bases. Germline CDR1 and CDR2: SGHAT and FQNNGV. The CDR3 is 19 amino acids. Trimming cost V 7 bases and J 1 base; bases outside gene matches: 19. The CDR3 sequence: CASIDSGTRDARGTDTQYF. CDR3 nucleotide sequence: TGTGCCAGCATCGACAGCGGGACTAGGGACGCTAGAGGCACAGATACGCAGTATTTT.

In this sample, this clonotype turned up a few times. The chain links TRBV10-1 to TRBJ2-7; no firm D call. With 11 bases removed from V and 0 bases from J, the gap between germline ends came to 17 bases. Germline CDR1 is WNHNN and CDR2 is SYGVQD (reference sequence). This CDR3 is 14 amino acids long. Written as DNA, the CDR3 is TGCGCCCGCCTCTTGTGTCTGAGCTCCTACGAGCAGTACTTC. Amino acid sequence: CARLLCLSSYEQYF.

Regarding this clonotype: The junction differs from germline at one of its ends, possibly a read error. The chain couples TRBV11-1 to TRBJ2-7, with 15 bases identical to TRBD2. Germline values: CDR1 SGHAT, CDR2 FQDESV (reference sequence). This CDR3 is built from 16 residues. In DNA form, the CDR3 reads TGTGCCAGCAGCGCGGGGACTAGCGGGGGGTCACACGAGCAGTATTTC. Translated: CASSAGTSGGSHEQYF.

This clonotype was counted only a few times. V and J are TRBV6-1 and TRBJ2-7; 7 bases line up with TRBD1. Looked up from germline, CDR1 is MNHNS and CDR2 is SASEGT. The V gene end was trimmed by 5 bases and the J gene end by 6 bases; junction bases not matched to a gene: 16. The CDR3 is 16 amino acids. The DNA for the CDR3 is TGTGCCAGCAGTCTACGGTTGACAGGGACCTGGATCGAGCAGTACTTC. It yields the protein CASSLRLTGTWIEQYF.

Remarks on this clonotype: Since no conserved phenylalanine or tryptophan closes the CDR3, a read error is the likely cause. The chain recombines TRBV20-1 with TRBJ2-7; no clear D gene. The ends were cut back, 3 bases at V and 3 bases at J, with 12 bases in the middle. The CDR3 consists of 13 residues. Germline V gene data show CDR1 as DFQATT and CDR2 as SNEGSKA (reference sequence). The CDR3 coding sequence is TGCAGTGCTAGGGGTCAGGACGTCTACGAGCAGTACTTA. Its translation is CSARGQDVYEQYL.

V usage is TRBV6-1 and J usage is TRBJ1-5; D call uncertain. The germline CDR1 and CDR2 sequences are MNHNS and SASEGT. This CDR3 is built from 14 residues. With 3 bases removed from V and 2 bases from J, the gap between germline ends came to 8 bases. The CDR3 region is CASSEAGRNQPQHF. The CDR3 DNA reads TGTGCCAGCAGTGAGGCAGGACGCAATCAGCCCCAGCATTTT.

A word on this clonotype: At one end, the junction sequence differs from germline, possibly due to a read error. The V gene is TRBV6-1, the J gene TRBJ1-1; D is possibly TRBD1 (5 bases). CDR3 length: 15 residues. Germline CDR1 MNHNS, CDR2 SASEGT. The CDR3 sequence is CANSARRGPNTEAFF. DNA of the CDR3: TGTGCCAACAGTGCCCGACGGGGACCTAACACTGAAGCTTTCTTT.

This clonotype was counted a few times. In nucleotides, the CDR3 is TGTGCCAGCAGCTTTGGCTCAGGGACGGCAGATACGCAGTATTTT. Residues: CASSFGSGTADTQYF. The V gene is TRBV5-5, the J gene TRBJ2-3; D is perhaps TRBD1 or TRBD2 (5 bases each). This CDR3 contains 15 residues. Germline V gives CDR1 SGHKS, CDR2 YYEKEE (reference sequence). V lost 2 bases and J lost 4, with 14 bases in between. Full variable domain (outside the CDR3, taken from reference TRBV5-5 and TRBJ2-3): DAGVTQSPTHLIKTRGQQVTLRCSPISGHKSVSWYQQVLGQGPQFIFQYYEKEERGRGNFPDRFSARQFPNYSSELNVNALLLGDSALYLCASSFGSGTADTQYFGPGTRLTVL.

As concerns this clonotype: One junction end disagrees with the germline gene, perhaps due to a read error. The chain combines TRBV4-1 with TRBJ2-1, with TRBD2 matching over 9 bases. The CDR3 sequence is 15 residues long. In germline, CDR1 is MGHRA, CDR2 YSYEKL. CDR3 sequence (DNA): TGCGTCAGCAGCCTGGTGGGCGGGAGGGCCCATGAGCAGTTTTTC. This gives the protein CVSSLVGGRAHEQFF.

The chain couples TRBV6-6 to TRBJ2-7; 9 bases line up with TRBD1. The junction had 9 bases not matched to a gene; V was cut back by 6 bases and J by 9 bases. CDR3 length equals 13 residues. In germline, CDR1 is MNHNY, CDR2 SVGAGI (reference sequence). The CDR3 sequence is CASRGQGMGAQYF. In DNA, the CDR3 is TGTGCCAGCAGGGGACAGGGTATGGGCGCGCAGTACTTC.

As concerns this clonotype: One end of the junction varies from germline; a read error may be responsible. The rearrangement links TRBV6-5 to TRBJ2-5; 7 bases line up with TRBD2. The germline V gene has CDR1 MNHEY and CDR2 SVGAGI. The length of the CDR3 is 18 residues. In nucleotides, the CDR3 is TGTGCCAGCAGTTACCCACGGTTCTCTAGCGGTCGCCAAGTGACCCAGTACTTC. Protein product: CASSYPRFSSGRQVTQYF.

As to this clonotype: The CDR3 does not close with the conserved phenylalanine or tryptophan, likely indicating a read error. V is TRBV20-1 and J is TRBJ1-5; TRBD1 aligns across 7 bases. V lost 6 bases and J lost 4; bases outside the gene matches: 6. Per germline, CDR1 DFQATT and CDR2 SNEGSKA (reference sequence). The CDR3 contains 13 residues. The CDR3 sequence: CSAVRGTNQPQHY. CDR3 sequence (DNA): TGCAGTGCCGTCAGGGGGACGAATCAGCCCCAGCATTAT.

Comments on this clonotype: At one of its ends the junction is not consistent with the germline gene, which may arise from a read error. V and J are TRBV20-1 and TRBJ2-1; 9 positions match TRBD1. The CDR3 runs 18 residues. Germline-derived CDR1 and CDR2 are DFQATT and SNEGSKA (reference sequence). The CDR3 DNA reads TGTAGTGCTCGAAACCCCGGGGCGGGACAGGGCTTCTACAATGAGCAGTTCTTC. Translation gives CSARNPGAGQGFYNEQFF.

About this clonotype: Its ends do not fully match the called genes, so a read error is possible. The chain combines TRBV6-2 or TRBV6-3 with TRBJ2-2, with D perhaps TRBD1 or TRBD2 (5 bases each). The germline gives CDR1 MNHEY, CDR2 SVGEGT. The CDR3 has 16 amino acids. The CDR3 sequence is CASNLWDPYATGELLF. The CDR3 DNA reads as TGTGCCAGCAATCTCTGGGACCCGTACGCGACCGGGGAGCTGCTTTTT.

This CDR3 is CASRETRVTSGSYNEQFF. The CDR3, as DNA: TGTGCCAGCAGAGAAACGCGGGTCACCAGTGGGTCCTACAATGAGCAGTTCTTC. The chain couples TRBV6-1 to TRBJ2-1, with a weak D call TRBD2 (5 bases). Germline V gene lookup returns CDR1 MNHNS and CDR2 SASEGT. This CDR3 contains 18 residues. Between the trimmed V and J ends, which lost 6 bases and 1 base, there was a span of 22 bases.

With regard to this clonotype: At one end the junction does not follow the germline gene, possibly because of a read error. V usage is TRBV7-8 and J usage is TRBJ1-5; maybe TRBD1 (5 bases). The CDR3 totals 14 residues. CDR1 and CDR2 from the germline V gene are SGHVS and FQNEAQ. The CDR3 region has the DNA TGTGCCGGCAGCTTAGCAGGGAACGATCAGCCCCAGCATTTT. It encodes CAGSLAGNDQPQHF.

In regard to this clonotype: A much larger clonotype is one base distant, so this may be a read error. The rearrangement links TRBV6-1 to TRBJ2-7; 9 nucleotides agree with TRBD2. V lost 3 bases, J lost 5 bases, and 8 bases stayed unmatched. This CDR3 has 15 amino acids. Germline V CDR1 and CDR2: MNHNS, SASEGT. The CDR3 loop is CASSDGAGGANEQYF. The CDR3 DNA reads TGTGCCAGCAGTGATGGGGCGGGAGGGGCTAACGAGCAGTACTTC.

To note about this clonotype: The junction does not match germline at one end; this may be a read error. The chain joins TRBV11-2 to TRBJ1-1; D gene ambiguous. The CDR3 is 16 residues long. The germline CDR1 and CDR2 sequences are SGHAT and FQNNGV. CDR3 bases: TGTGCCAGCAGCTTAGGCCAGGCTTTAATGAACACTGAAGCTTTATTT. It encodes CASSLGQALMNTEALF. Together with reference TRBV11-2 and TRBJ1-1, the CDR3 gives the full variable domain: EAGVAQSPRYKIIEKRQSVAFWCNPISGHATLYWYQQILGQGPKLLIQFQNNGVVDDSQLPKDRFSAERLKGVDSTLKIQPAKLEDSAVYLCASSLGQALMNTEALFGQGTRLTVV.

On this clonotype: At one of its ends the junction is not consistent with the germline gene, which may arise from a read error. This chain joins TRBV11-2 and TRBJ1-5; 11 bases are shared with TRBD1. There are 15 residues in the CDR3. Germline V lookup: CDR1 SGHAT, CDR2 FQNNGV. CDR3 amino acids: CASSWGTGGDQSQHF. CDR3 DNA sequence: TGTGCCAGCAGCTGGGGGACAGGGGGAGATCAGTCCCAGCACTTT. Using reference TRBV11-2 and TRBJ1-5 for the parts outside the CDR3, the full variable domain is EAGVAQSPRYKIIEKRQSVAFWCNPISGHATLYWYQQILGQGPKLLIQFQNNGVVDDSQLPKDRFSAERLKGVDSTLKIQPAKLEDSAVYLCASSWGTGGDQSQHFGDGTRLSIL.

This clonotype was seen just once. The chain combines TRBV6-2 or TRBV6-3 with TRBJ2-7, with D unclear. Deletions cut 6 bases from V and 3 bases from J, with 12 bases between. This CDR3 has 13 amino acids. CDR1 MNHEY and CDR2 SVGEGT come from the germline V gene. Here the CDR3 reads CASRNGQVYEQYF. The CDR3 nucleotides are TGTGCCAGCAGGAATGGCCAGGTCTACGAGCAGTACTTC.

The chain links TRBV6-2 or TRBV6-3 to TRBJ2-1, with 8 bases matching TRBD1. CDR1 MNHEY and CDR2 SVGEGT come from the germline V gene. The V segment lost 5 bases and the J segment 2 bases; nucleotides outside the gene matches: 11. The CDR3 loop spans 17 amino acids. This CDR3 is CASSALPAGGPYNEQFF. For the CDR3, the DNA is TGTGCCAGCAGTGCTTTGCCCGCAGGGGGCCCCTACAATGAGCAGTTCTTC.

The rearrangement uses TRBV20-1 and TRBJ2-7; D is unresolved. V dropped 6 bases and J dropped 4 bases, with 10 bases sitting between them. CDR1 and CDR2 from the germline V gene are DFQATT and SNEGSKA (reference sequence). The CDR3 totals 11 residues. As DNA, the CDR3 is TGCAGTGCCTTAACGGATTACGAGCAGTACTTC. Protein product: CSALTDYEQYF.

This clonotype was detected many times. The chain joins TRBV5-6 to TRBJ2-1, with TRBD1 as a possible D gene (6 bases). The ends were cut back, 3 bases at V and 3 bases at J, with 16 bases in the middle. CDR1 is SGHDT, CDR2 YYEEEE, per germline. This CDR3 is built from 16 residues. DNA of the CDR3: TGTGCCAGCAGCTCCCTAGGGGGAGAAGGCTACAATGAGCAGTTCTTC. Protein sequence: CASSSLGGEGYNEQFF.

In the case of this clonotype: Given the absence of the conserved phenylalanine or tryptophan at the CDR3 end, a read error is likely. V is TRBV20-1 and J is TRBJ1-1; no firm D call. This CDR3 has 14 residues. V lost 0 bases to trimming and J lost 8 bases, with 16 bases between them. Germline CDR1 is DFQATT and CDR2 is SNEGSKA (reference sequence). The CDR3 region has the DNA TGCAGTGCTAGAGATATGGGGTCCGCTGGGGAAGCTTTCCTT. This gives the protein CSARDMGSAGEAFL.

Concerning this clonotype: It is likely a read error, because the conserved phenylalanine at the end of the CDR3 is missing. The chain combines TRBV29-1 with TRBJ1-4, with 7 nucleotides matching TRBD1. CDR1 and CDR2 from the germline V gene are SQVTM and ANQGSEA. The CDR3 has 13 amino acids. The CDR3 nucleotides read TGCAGCGTCCTCGGGACAGCGGGTGAACAACTGTTTATT. Translating it yields CSVLGTAGEQLFI.